This is a list of T cell receptor beta chains from one sample in a study of blood T cells in healthy people across ages. TCRdb ran MiXCR on the 5' RACE reads and lists one entry per CDR3 protein. The sample has 1.5 million to 2 million distinct CDR3 sequences, 49% seen once. The sequenced sample consisted of blood. These receptors were collected from a woman in her 40s in good health. Both conserved end residues are part of each CDR3. Each record gives: D gene, J gene, V gene, clone size, CDR3 protein, CDR3 DNA. The D gene is left open where the match is weak. Rows give clone size only sometimes, using once, few, many, or a class for an expanded clone.

d_gene: NA; j_gene: TRBJ2-1; v_gene: TRBV24-1; abundance: few; CDR3aa: CATSDLHGAGAHNEQFF; CDR3nt: TGTGCCACCAGTGATTTGCACGGGGCAGGGGCGCACAATGAGCAGTTCTTC
d_gene: NA; j_gene: TRBJ2-5; v_gene: TRBV28; abundance: NA; CDR3aa: CASSPTVVETQYF; CDR3nt: TGTGCCAGCAGTCCGACAGTGGTAGAGACCCAGTACTTC
d_gene: TRBD1; j_gene: TRBJ1-1; v_gene: TRBV24-1; abundance: NA; CDR3aa: CATSEGTGLNTEAFF; CDR3nt: TGTGCCACCAGTGAAGGGACAGGGCTAAACACTGAAGCTTTCTTT
d_gene: TRBD1; j_gene: TRBJ2-5; v_gene: TRBV7-2; abundance: NA; CDR3aa: CASSYGGTGWGETQYF; CDR3nt: TGTGCCAGCAGCTACGGGGGGACAGGGTGGGGAGAGACCCAGTACTTC
d_gene: TRBD1; j_gene: TRBJ1-2; v_gene: TRBV12-3/TRBV12-4; abundance: NA; CDR3aa: CATHSQGDYGYTF; CDR3nt: TGTGCCACCCATTCACAGGGGGATTATGGCTACACCTTC
d_gene: NA; j_gene: TRBJ1-4; v_gene: TRBV5-1; abundance: NA; CDR3aa: CASSYLQGNEKLFF; CDR3nt: TGCGCCAGCAGCTACCTACAGGGAAATGAAAAACTGTTTTTT
d_gene: NA; j_gene: TRBJ1-6; v_gene: TRBV6-5; abundance: NA; CDR3aa: CASSYPPGEGRTNSPLHF; CDR3nt: TGTGCCAGCAGTTACCCACCCGGGGAGGGCAGGACGAATTCACCCCTCCACTTT
d_gene: NA; j_gene: TRBJ2-1; v_gene: TRBV15; abundance: few; CDR3aa: CATSQGQAEQFF; CDR3nt: TGTGCCACCAGCCAAGGGCAGGCAGAGCAGTTCTTC
d_gene: NA; j_gene: TRBJ2-1; v_gene: TRBV20-1; abundance: NA; CDR3aa: CSARVSGPFSEQFF; CDR3nt: TGCAGTGCTAGAGTGTCGGGGCCCTTTAGTGAGCAGTTCTTC
d_gene: NA; j_gene: TRBJ2-3; v_gene: TRBV20-1; abundance: few; CDR3aa: CSARYGGPDTQYF; CDR3nt: TGCAGTGCTAGGTACGGAGGCCCAGATACGCAGTATTTT
d_gene: NA; j_gene: TRBJ2-7; v_gene: TRBV6-2/TRBV6-3; abundance: NA; CDR3aa: CASSDTGSGYEQYF; CDR3nt: TGTGCCAGCAGTGACACAGGGTCGGGCTACGAGCAGTACTTC
d_gene: NA; j_gene: TRBJ2-1; v_gene: TRBV29-1; abundance: NA; CDR3aa: CSIEGCNEQFF; CDR3nt: TGCAGTATCGAGGGCTGCAATGAGCAGTTCTTC
d_gene: TRBD2; j_gene: TRBJ2-3; v_gene: TRBV2; abundance: NA; CDR3aa: CASSNGRAGDTQYF; CDR3nt: TGTGCCAGCAGTAACGGGAGGGCCGGGGATACGCAGTATTTT
d_gene: TRBD1; j_gene: TRBJ2-1; v_gene: TRBV12-3/TRBV12-4; abundance: NA; CDR3aa: CASRPGQGDSYNEQFF; CDR3nt: TGTGCCAGCAGGCCCGGACAGGGAGACTCCTACAATGAGCAGTTCTTC
d_gene: NA; j_gene: TRBJ2-1; v_gene: TRBV18; abundance: NA; CDR3aa: CASSGREETQFF; CDR3nt: TGTGCCAGCTCAGGGCGGGAAGAGACCCAGTTCTTC
d_gene: NA; j_gene: TRBJ1-5; v_gene: TRBV6-2/TRBV6-3; abundance: NA; CDR3aa: CASSYTGGGRSNQPQHF; CDR3nt: TGTGCCAGCAGTTACACGGGGGGGGGAAGAAGCAATCAGCCCCAGCATTTT
d_gene: NA; j_gene: TRBJ1-1; v_gene: TRBV28; abundance: NA; CDR3aa: CASSFNPNTETFF; CDR3nt: TGTGCCAGCAGTTTTAATCCGAACACTGAAACTTTCTTT
d_gene: TRBD2; j_gene: TRBJ2-1; v_gene: TRBV29-1; abundance: NA; CDR3aa: CSATGTSGGTSSYNEQFF; CDR3nt: TGCAGCGCCACCGGGACTAGCGGGGGGACGAGCTCCTACAATGAGCAGTTCTTC
d_gene: NA; j_gene: TRBJ2-1; v_gene: TRBV5-1; abundance: NA; CDR3aa: CACSPRRAGPYNEQFF; CDR3nt: TGCGCCTGCAGCCCCCGGCGGGCAGGGCCCTACAATGAGCAGTTCTTC
d_gene: NA; j_gene: TRBJ2-5; v_gene: TRBV3-1; abundance: few; CDR3aa: CASSQGAGVMKTQYF; CDR3nt: TGTGCCAGCAGCCAAGGGGCGGGCGTGATGAAGACCCAGTACTTC
d_gene: TRBD1; j_gene: TRBJ2-5; v_gene: TRBV6-5; abundance: NA; CDR3aa: CASRRQGESETQYF; CDR3nt: TGTGCCAGCCGTCGACAGGGAGAATCAGAGACCCAGTACTTC
d_gene: NA; j_gene: TRBJ2-7; v_gene: TRBV6-5; abundance: NA; CDR3aa: CASSDSRGYEQYF; CDR3nt: TGTGCCAGCAGTGACTCTAGGGGCTACGAGCAGTACTTC
d_gene: TRBD2; j_gene: TRBJ2-3; v_gene: TRBV7-2; abundance: few; CDR3aa: CASSLRGGITDTQYF; CDR3nt: TGTGCCAGCAGCTTACGGGGGGGAATCACAGATACGCAGTATTTT
d_gene: TRBD1; j_gene: TRBJ1-4; v_gene: TRBV6-1; abundance: NA; CDR3aa: CATQGQGYEKLFF; CDR3nt: TGTGCCACACAAGGACAGGGGTATGAAAAACTGTTTTTT
d_gene: NA; j_gene: TRBJ2-1; v_gene: TRBV11-1; abundance: NA; CDR3aa: CASSFSEQGIGEQFF; CDR3nt: TGTGCCAGCAGCTTCTCAGAACAGGGTATCGGTGAGCAGTTCTTC
d_gene: NA; j_gene: TRBJ2-5; v_gene: TRBV24-1; abundance: NA; CDR3aa: CATSDVYRSQETQYF; CDR3nt: TGTGCCACCAGTGATGTGTACCGGAGCCAAGAGACCCAGTACTTC
d_gene: NA; j_gene: TRBJ1-5; v_gene: TRBV6-6; abundance: NA; CDR3aa: CASIDNSNQPQHF; CDR3nt: TGTGCCAGCATTGACAATAGCAATCAGCCCCAGCATTTT
d_gene: TRBD1; j_gene: TRBJ2-3; v_gene: TRBV9; abundance: NA; CDR3aa: CASSVHPGTGWDTQYF; CDR3nt: TGTGCCAGCAGCGTTCATCCCGGGACAGGGTGGGATACGCAGTATTTT
d_gene: NA; j_gene: TRBJ2-3; v_gene: TRBV20-1; abundance: NA; CDR3aa: CSAEGGDTQYF; CDR3nt: TGCAGTGCTGAAGGCGGGGATACGCAGTATTTT
d_gene: NA; j_gene: TRBJ2-5; v_gene: TRBV7-2; abundance: NA; CDR3aa: CASSQRTGWEETQYF; CDR3nt: TGTGCCAGCAGCCAACGGACCGGGTGGGAAGAGACCCAGTACTTC
d_gene: TRBD1; j_gene: TRBJ1-6; v_gene: TRBV5-6; abundance: NA; CDR3aa: CASSGQGPRNSPLHF; CDR3nt: TGTGCCAGCAGCGGACAGGGCCCTCGGAATTCACCCCTCCACTTT
d_gene: TRBD1; j_gene: TRBJ1-6; v_gene: TRBV20-1; abundance: NA; CDR3aa: CSAGPDRVQSYNSPLHF; CDR3nt: TGCAGTGCTGGCCCGGACAGGGTTCAGTCCTATAATTCACCCCTCCACTTT
d_gene: TRBD1; j_gene: TRBJ2-5; v_gene: TRBV7-6; abundance: NA; CDR3aa: CASSPLGQGIGEQYF; CDR3nt: TGTGCCAGCAGCCCCCTGGGACAGGGAATTGGGGAGCAGTACTTC
d_gene: NA; j_gene: TRBJ1-2; v_gene: TRBV6-2/TRBV6-3; abundance: few; CDR3aa: CATLSGRIYGYTF; CDR3nt: TGTGCCACTTTATCGGGACGGATCTATGGCTACACCTTC
d_gene: TRBD1; j_gene: TRBJ2-5; v_gene: TRBV9; abundance: NA; CDR3aa: CASSTSDRAETQYF; CDR3nt: TGTGCCAGCAGCACTTCCGACAGGGCAGAGACCCAGTACTTC
d_gene: TRBD2; j_gene: TRBJ2-1; v_gene: TRBV11-2; abundance: NA; CDR3aa: CASSSRDGTGTSGGASYNEQFF; CDR3nt: TGTGCCAGCAGTTCAAGGGACGGAACCGGGACTAGCGGGGGGGCGTCCTACAATGAGCAGTTCTTC
d_gene: TRBD2; j_gene: TRBJ2-5; v_gene: TRBV13; abundance: few; CDR3aa: CASSFWLPGLGQETQYF; CDR3nt: TGTGCCAGCAGCTTTTGGCTACCGGGACTAGGCCAAGAGACCCAGTACTTC
d_gene: NA; j_gene: TRBJ2-3; v_gene: TRBV7-9; abundance: few; CDR3aa: CASSPWLGSTDTQYF; CDR3nt: TGTGCCAGCAGCCCCTGGCTAGGAAGCACAGATACGCAGTATTTT
d_gene: TRBD2; j_gene: TRBJ2-7; v_gene: TRBV27; abundance: NA; CDR3aa: CASSPQTSGGYEQYF; CDR3nt: TGTGCCAGCAGTCCTCAGACTAGCGGGGGCTACGAGCAGTACTTC
d_gene: NA; j_gene: TRBJ2-7; v_gene: TRBV10-3; abundance: NA; CDR3aa: CAIRGGRLSYEQYF; CDR3nt: TGTGCCATCAGGGGGGGCAGGTTATCCTACGAGCAGTACTTC
d_gene: NA; j_gene: TRBJ1-2; v_gene: TRBV29-1; abundance: NA; CDR3aa: CSVEPGGYGYTF; CDR3nt: TGCAGCGTTGAACCGGGTGGCTATGGCTACACCTTC
d_gene: TRBD1; j_gene: TRBJ2-5; v_gene: TRBV4-3; abundance: NA; CDR3aa: CASSQAGDRGQETQYF; CDR3nt: TGCGCCAGCAGCCAAGCGGGGGACAGGGGACAAGAGACCCAGTACTTC